The 31 T cell receptor beta chains in this list originate from one sample, sequenced in a study of human T cells and chemical hapten exposure. TCRdb re-analysed the RACE reads in MiXCR, keeping a single row per CDR3 protein. The table includes about 300,000 distinct CDR3 sequences, approximately 5% detected once. Time point: pre-sensitization, week 0. Treatment meaning: therapeutic diphenylcyclopropenone sensitization with weekly scalp DPC. The sample consisted of whole blood, taken in connection with sensitization to the hapten diphenylcyclopropenone (DPC). These receptors all stem from a young woman with alopecia areata. Some clones in this sample may be carry-over from other donors' samples.

CDR3: CASSEVSQYYGYTF. CDR3 nucleotides: TGTGCCAGCAGTGAGGTTTCGCAGTACTATGGCTACACCTTC. The chain is built from TRBV2 and TRBJ1-2; no firm D call. This CDR3 comprises 14 residues. V was trimmed by 3 bases and J by 3 bases, leaving 11 bases between them. Per the germline V gene, CDR1 is SNHLY and CDR2 is FYNNEI.

With respect to this clonotype: A much bigger clone sits one base away, suggesting this may be a read error. The gene calls are TRBV6-2 or TRBV6-3 and TRBJ1-1; D unclear. The CDR3 covers 13 residues. Between the trimmed V and J ends, which lost 4 bases and 1 base, there was a span of 7 bases. Looked up from germline, CDR1 is MNHEY and CDR2 is SVGEGT. The CDR3 DNA reads as TGTGCCAGCAGTTGCTACAAGAACACTGAAGCTTTCTTT. This encodes CASSCYKNTEAFF.

The chain combines TRBV2 with TRBJ1-5; D perhaps matches TRBD1 (6 bases). The CDR3 runs to 15 residues. Germline loops: CDR1 SNHLY, CDR2 FYNNEI. Trimming left V 8 bases short and J 8 bases short, with 22 bases between. CDR3 nucleotide sequence: TGTGCCAGCGGGCAGGGGACCCATGGGTTGGAGCCCCAGCATTTT. This codes for CASGQGTHGLEPQHF. Drawing the rest from reference TRBV2 and TRBJ1-5, the complete variable domain is EPEVTQTPSHQVTQMGQEVILRCVPISNHLYFYWYRQILGQKVEFLVSFYNNEISEKSEIFDDQFSVERPDGSNFTLKIRSTKLEDSAMYFCASGQGTHGLEPQHFGDGTRLSIL.

This clonotype was seen ten or more times. The gene calls are TRBV5-1 and TRBJ2-1, with no clear D. V was pared by 7 bases and J by 2 bases, with 7 bases between. Per germline, CDR1 SGHRS and CDR2 YFSETQ. The CDR3 is 12 amino acids. DNA of the CDR3: TGCGCCAGCTCTACCACCTACAATGAGCAGTTCTTC. Translated: CASSTTYNEQFF.

The chain has TRBV5-1 and TRBJ1-4; the D gene is possibly TRBD1 (5 bases). This CDR3 contains 15 residues. Trimming pared 3 bases from V and 3 bases from J, leaving 12 bases between. Looked up from germline, CDR1 is SGHRS and CDR2 is YFSETQ. The CDR3 loop is CASSSTDSANEKLFF. In DNA form, the CDR3 reads TGCGCCAGCAGCTCCACCGACAGCGCTAATGAAAAACTGTTTTTT. Filled out from reference TRBV5-1 and TRBJ1-4, the complete variable domain reads KAGVTQTPRYLIKTRGQQVTLSCSPISGHRSVSWYQQTPGQGLQFLFEYFSETQRNKGNFPGRFSGRQFSNSRSEMNVSTLELGDSALYLCASSSTDSANEKLFFGSGTQLSVL.

The genes are TRBV7-2 and TRBJ2-7, with D possibly matching TRBD2 (5 bases). The CDR3 extends over 12 amino acids. Trimming took off 4 bases at V and 3 bases at J, with 7 bases between the two ends. Germline CDR1 SGHTA, CDR2 FQGNSA. The DNA for the CDR3 is TGTGCCAGCAGCTCAGCGGTCTACGAGCAGTACTTC. It yields the protein CASSSAVYEQYF.

This clonotype was picked up many times. The chain is built from TRBV2 and TRBJ2-3; 7 bases are a match to TRBD1. This CDR3 has 15 amino acids. Germline V gene sequence: CDR1 SNHLY, CDR2 FYNNEI. Trimming at V came to 7 bases and at J to 4 bases, leaving 11 bases not matched to a gene. In DNA form, the CDR3 reads TGTGCCAGCACCCCCCAAGGACAGGTCGCAGATACGCAGTATTTT. This gives the protein CASTPQGQVADTQYF.

The gene calls are TRBV20-1 and TRBJ2-2; D is unclear. There are 13 residues in the CDR3. Germline V gene lookup returns CDR1 DFQATT and CDR2 SNEGSKA (reference sequence). Trimming took off 0 bases at V and 6 bases at J, with 8 bases between the two ends. Here the CDR3 reads CSARDSVAGELFF. DNA for the CDR3: TGCAGTGCTAGAGATTCGGTGGCCGGGGAGCTGTTTTTT.

This clonotype showed up many times. The chain employs TRBV9 and TRBJ2-7, with D perhaps matching TRBD2 (5 bases). CDR3 length: 14 residues. The germline gives CDR1 SGDLS, CDR2 YYNGEE. The V and J ends lost 0 bases and 4 bases respectively, with 11 bases between them. CDR3 loop: CASSVGGGPYEQYF. The CDR3 nucleotides are TGTGCCAGCAGCGTAGGTGGCGGGCCGTACGAGCAGTACTTC. Complete variable domain (other parts from reference TRBV9 and TRBJ2-7): DSGVTQTPKHLITATGQRVTLRCSPRSGDLSVYWYQQSLDQGLQFLIQYYNGEERAKGNILERFSAQQFPDLHSELNLSSLELGDSALYFCASSVGGGPYEQYFGPGTRLTVT.

There are a few counts of this clonotype. This chain joins TRBV6-5 and TRBJ2-2, with 8 bases matching TRBD1. The V gene end was trimmed by 8 bases and the J gene end by 0 bases; junction bases not matched to a gene: 8. This CDR3 region has 16 residues. Germline V gives CDR1 MNHEY, CDR2 SVGAGI. CDR3 in DNA: TGTGCCAGCGGTGGACAGGGAACGGCGAACACCGGGGAGCTGTTTTTT. Residues: CASGGQGTANTGELFF.

The sample holds many counts of this clonotype. J is TRBJ2-7 and V is TRBV21-1; the table's D gene call, TRBD1, was not cross checked with the DNA. TRBV21-1 is deemed a pseudogene. CDR3 length equals 15 residues. This CDR3 reads CASSKDGGGRYEQYF. The CDR3 nucleotides read TGTGCCAGCAGCAAAGATGGTGGGGGTCGGTACGAGCAGTACTTC.

The CDR3 nucleotides are TGTGCCAGCAGTTCCTCTTCCACCGGGACAGGGTTTCACGAGCAGTACTTC. Its protein is CASSSSSTGTGFHEQYF. The chain carries TRBV6-6 and TRBJ2-7; TRBD1 aligns across 9 bases. This CDR3 is built from 17 residues. Per germline, CDR1 MNHNY and CDR2 SVGAGI (reference sequence). V was pared by 4 bases and J by 5 bases, with 15 bases of the junction left unmatched.

This clonotype has at least ten counts. The gene calls are TRBV4-2 and TRBJ2-2, with 8 bases aligning to TRBD2. Germline values: CDR1 LGHNA, CDR2 YNFKEQ. The CDR3 is 16 amino acids. With 2 bases clipped from V and 4 bases from J, the junction kept 6 bases outside the gene matches. CDR3 bases: TGTGCCAGCAGCCAACGGGGGGGCCGGGGCACCGGGGAGCTGTTTTTT. Its translation: CASSQRGGRGTGELFF.

This clonotype was observed many times. The V gene is TRBV28, the J gene TRBJ2-3, with TRBD2 matching over 8 bases. The CDR3 is 15 residues long. Trimming removed 3 bases from V and 6 bases from J; junction bases left unmatched: 8. Per germline, CDR1 MDHEN and CDR2 SYDVKM. In nucleotides, the CDR3 is TGTGCCAGCAGTTTCGGGACTAGTCCATATGATACGCAGTATTTT. Amino acid sequence: CASSFGTSPYDTQYF.

This clonotype was seen repeatedly, ten times or more. The chain combines TRBV29-1 with TRBJ1-2, with D uncertain. Trimming removed 8 bases from V and 6 bases from J, with 13 bases in between. Looked up from germline, CDR1 is SQVTM and CDR2 is ANQGSEA. This CDR3 is built from 11 residues. CDR3 sequence reads: CSLRVSDGYTF. CDR3 nucleotides: TGCAGCCTTAGGGTTTCGGATGGCTACACCTTC.

In its sample, this clonotype was seen many times. The genes are TRBV7-9 and TRBJ1-6; maybe TRBD1 (5 bases). With 10 bases removed from V and 1 base from J, the gap between germline ends came to 11 bases. Germline V CDR1 and CDR2: SEHNR, FQNEAQ (reference sequence). The CDR3 contains 14 residues. The CDR3 DNA sequence: TGTGCCACACAGGCTTCTTCCTATAATTCACCCCTCCACTTT. Protein product: CATQASSYNSPLHF.

This clonotype was seen many times. The gene calls are TRBV12-3 or TRBV12-4 and TRBJ1-4; no clear D. V dropped 0 bases and J dropped 5 bases, with 4 bases sitting between them. This CDR3 is 13 amino acids long. The CDR3 DNA reads as TGTGCCAGCAGTTTAGCTGGGAATGAAAAACTGTTTTTT. It encodes CASSLAGNEKLFF.

V usage is TRBV15 and J usage is TRBJ2-7; D may be TRBD1 (6 bases). CDR1 is LNHNV and CDR2 is YYDKDF in the germline V gene (reference sequence). The CDR3 runs to 18 residues. V shed 5 bases and J shed 0 bases, with 23 bases lying between them. CDR3 loop: CATSPGGITGRSSYEQYF. The CDR3 DNA reads TGTGCCACCAGCCCAGGCGGTATCACAGGGCGTAGCTCCTACGAGCAGTACTTC.

This clonotype has a count of ten or more. The V gene is TRBV20-1, the J gene TRBJ2-6, with D possibly being TRBD2 (6 bases). The CDR3 totals 16 residues. The V and J ends lost 0 bases and 2 bases respectively, with 11 bases between them. Germline V gene sequence: CDR1 DFQATT, CDR2 SNEGSKA (reference sequence). DNA for the CDR3: TGCAGTGCTAGAGATATCGGGGGTGCTGGGGCCAACGTCCTGACTTTC. Protein sequence: CSARDIGGAGANVLTF.

The table lists this clonotype with many counts. V and J are TRBV1 and TRBJ2-1. TRBV1 is given as a pseudogene. The CDR3 is 16 residues long. The CDR3 DNA follows: TGCACCAGCAGCCACCTGGCACGCTTTAGCTACAATGAGCAGTTCTTC. This translates into CTSSHLARFSYNEQFF.

This clonotype has ten or more counts. The rearrangement links TRBV25-1 to TRBJ2-6, with 8 bases lining up with TRBD1. The germline CDR1 and CDR2 sequences are MGHDK and SYGVNS. V lost 3 bases and J lost 0; bases outside the gene matches: 7. The CDR3 sequence is 18 residues long. Here the CDR3 DNA reads TGTGCCAGCAGTGACCTGGACAGGGCTAGCTCTGGGGCCAACGTCCTGACTTTC. Residues: CASSDLDRASSGANVLTF.

This clonotype has ten or more counts. V gene TRBV20-1 combines with J gene TRBJ2-7; D is possibly TRBD1 (6 bases). CDR1 and CDR2 (germline): DFQATT, SNEGSKA (reference sequence). V was shortened by 4 bases and J by 6 bases, with 13 bases between the two germline ends. The length of the CDR3 is 12 residues. The CDR3 loop reads CSANQGHPEQYF. The CDR3 DNA follows: TGCAGTGCTAACCAGGGGCATCCCGAGCAGTACTTC.

The V gene is TRBV6-1, the J gene TRBJ1-5; D unclear. Trimming removed 7 bases from V and 3 bases from J, with 10 bases in between. CDR3 length: 13 amino acids. Germline V gene sequence: CDR1 MNHNS, CDR2 SASEGT. The CDR3 reads CASMLRDNQPQHF. The CDR3 nucleotides are TGTGCCAGCATGTTGAGGGACAATCAGCCCCAGCATTTT.

This clonotype was observed many times. The gene calls are TRBV7-2 and TRBJ1-1; 7 bases are a match to TRBD1. CDR1 and CDR2 (germline): SGHTA, FQGNSA. V lost 5 bases, J lost 3 bases, and 9 bases stayed unmatched. This CDR3 contains 15 residues. DNA of the CDR3: TGTGCCAGCAGCCTAAGGCAGGGGGGCGACACTGAAGCTTTCTTT. It translates to CASSLRQGGDTEAFF.

This clonotype was observed many times. J is TRBJ1-5 and V is TRBV18; D remains unclear. Germline V gene sequence: CDR1 KGHSH, CDR2 LQKENI. CDR3 length equals 14 residues. The ends were cut back, 3 bases at V and 0 bases at J, with 6 bases in the middle. The CDR3 DNA is TGTGCCAGCTCACCCGGGATTAGCAATCAGCCCCAGCATTTT. Encoded protein: CASSPGISNQPQHF.

In its sample, this clonotype was seen many times. This rearrangement joins TRBV2 to TRBJ2-5, with D unresolved. The CDR3 has 16 residues. Germline CDR1 is SNHLY and CDR2 is FYNNEI. The V end lost 2 bases, the J end lost 4 bases, and 17 bases lay between the germline ends. The CDR3 loop is CASSERLLLVGETQYF. The CDR3 DNA is TGTGCCAGCAGTGAACGGCTTCTCCTCGTCGGAGAGACCCAGTACTTC.

The chain employs TRBV6-5 and TRBJ1-1, with a possible D match to TRBD1 (5 bases). Trimming shortened V by 5 bases and J by 5 bases, and 18 bases separated the two germline ends. The V gene's germline CDR1 is MNHEY and CDR2 SVGAGI. This CDR3 is built from 15 residues. The CDR3 DNA reads as TGTGCCAGCAGTCCCCGTCTGGAGGGGACGACTGAAGCTTTCTTT. Encoded protein: CASSPRLEGTTEAFF.

This clonotype was counted many times. This CDR3 is CASSPQGMSGGKTQYF. Here the CDR3 DNA reads TGTGCCAGCAGCCCTCAGGGGATGAGCGGGGGAAAGACCCAGTACTTC. This sequence joins TRBV11-2 and TRBJ2-5; 8 bases line up with TRBD2. Germline CDR1 and CDR2: SGHAT and FQNNGV. V was clipped by 5 bases and J by 6 bases; unmatched bases: 14. There are 16 residues in the CDR3.

This clonotype has a handful of counts. The chain carries TRBV10-3 and TRBJ1-2; D gene unclear. Germline V lookup: CDR1 ENHRY, CDR2 SYGVKD. The CDR3 covers 15 residues. V was cut by 4 bases and J by 3 bases, with 15 bases left in between. The CDR3 reads CAISGPGVADYGYTF. DNA of the CDR3: TGTGCCATCAGTGGGCCCGGCGTCGCGGACTATGGCTACACCTTC.

J is TRBJ1-2 and V is TRBV19; D is ambiguous. V was trimmed by 7 bases and J by 7 bases, leaving 10 bases between them. CDR1 LNHDA and CDR2 SQIVND come from the germline V gene (reference sequence). The length of the CDR3 is 11 residues. Here the CDR3 DNA reads TGTGCCAGTAATAGCCTTGGTGGCTACACCTTC. It translates to CASNSLGGYTF.

This clonotype was observed a few times. The chain carries TRBV10-3 and TRBJ2-3; 10 bases are shared with TRBD2. After removal of 3 bases from V and 2 bases from J, the junction contained 5 bases not matched to a gene. This CDR3 region has 16 residues. From germline, CDR1 is ENHRY and CDR2 SYGVKD. The DNA for the CDR3 is TGTGCCATCAGTGAACGAGCGGGGGGGTCCACAGATACGCAGTATTTT. The encoded protein is CAISERAGGSTDTQYF.